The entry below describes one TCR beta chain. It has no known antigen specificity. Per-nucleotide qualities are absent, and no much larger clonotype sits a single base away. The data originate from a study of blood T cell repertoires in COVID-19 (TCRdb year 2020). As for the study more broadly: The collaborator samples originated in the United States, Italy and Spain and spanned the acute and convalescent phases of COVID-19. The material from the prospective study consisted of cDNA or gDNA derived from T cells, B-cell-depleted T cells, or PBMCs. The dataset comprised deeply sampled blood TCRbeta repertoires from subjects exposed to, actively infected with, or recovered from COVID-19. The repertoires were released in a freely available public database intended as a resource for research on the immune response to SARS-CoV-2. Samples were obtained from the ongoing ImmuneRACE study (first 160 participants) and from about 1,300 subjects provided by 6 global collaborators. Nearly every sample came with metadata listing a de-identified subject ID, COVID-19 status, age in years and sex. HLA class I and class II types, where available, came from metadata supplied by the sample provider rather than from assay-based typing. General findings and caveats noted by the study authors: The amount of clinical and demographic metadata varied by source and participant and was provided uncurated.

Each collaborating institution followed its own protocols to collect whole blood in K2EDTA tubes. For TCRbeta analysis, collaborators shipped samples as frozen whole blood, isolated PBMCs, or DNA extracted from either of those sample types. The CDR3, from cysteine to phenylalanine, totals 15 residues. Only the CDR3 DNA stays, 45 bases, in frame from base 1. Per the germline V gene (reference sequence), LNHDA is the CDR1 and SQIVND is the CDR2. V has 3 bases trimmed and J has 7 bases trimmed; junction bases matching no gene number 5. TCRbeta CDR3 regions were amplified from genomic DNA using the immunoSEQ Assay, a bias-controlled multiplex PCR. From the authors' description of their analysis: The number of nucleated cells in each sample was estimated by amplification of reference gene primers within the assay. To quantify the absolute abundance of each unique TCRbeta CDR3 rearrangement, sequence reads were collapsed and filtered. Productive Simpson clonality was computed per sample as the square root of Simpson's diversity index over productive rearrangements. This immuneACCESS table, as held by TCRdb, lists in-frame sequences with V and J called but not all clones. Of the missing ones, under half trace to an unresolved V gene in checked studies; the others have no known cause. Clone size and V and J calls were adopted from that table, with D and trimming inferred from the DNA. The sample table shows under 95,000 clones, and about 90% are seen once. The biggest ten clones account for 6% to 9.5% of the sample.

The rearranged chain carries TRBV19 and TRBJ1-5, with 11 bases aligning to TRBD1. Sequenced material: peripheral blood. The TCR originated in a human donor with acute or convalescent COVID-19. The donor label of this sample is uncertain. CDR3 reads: CASSILGTGGQPQHF. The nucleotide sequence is TGTGCCAGTAGTATTCTCGGGACAGGGGGACAGCCCCAGCATTTT.